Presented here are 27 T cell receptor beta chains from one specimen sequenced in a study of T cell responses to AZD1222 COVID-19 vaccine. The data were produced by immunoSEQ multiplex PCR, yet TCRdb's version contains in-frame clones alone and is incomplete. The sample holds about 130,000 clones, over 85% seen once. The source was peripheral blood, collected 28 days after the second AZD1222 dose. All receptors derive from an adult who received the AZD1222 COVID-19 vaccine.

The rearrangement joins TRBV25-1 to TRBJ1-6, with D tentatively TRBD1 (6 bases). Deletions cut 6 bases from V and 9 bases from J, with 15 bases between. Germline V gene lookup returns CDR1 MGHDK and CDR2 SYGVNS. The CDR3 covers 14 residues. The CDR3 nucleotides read TGTGCCAGCAGGACACAGGGACTAAGTTCACCCCTCCACTTT. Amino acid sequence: CASRTQGLSSPLHF.

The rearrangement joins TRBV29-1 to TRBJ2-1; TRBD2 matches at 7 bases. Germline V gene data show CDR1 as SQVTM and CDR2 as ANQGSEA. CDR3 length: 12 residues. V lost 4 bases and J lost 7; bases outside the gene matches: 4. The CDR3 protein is CSVGQRGNEQFF. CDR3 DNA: TGCAGCGTTGGACAGCGGGGAAATGAGCAGTTCTTC.

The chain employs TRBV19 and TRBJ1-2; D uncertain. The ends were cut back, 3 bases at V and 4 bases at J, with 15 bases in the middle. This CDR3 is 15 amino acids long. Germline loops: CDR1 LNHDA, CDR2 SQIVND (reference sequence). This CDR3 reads CASSISGIPLYGYTF. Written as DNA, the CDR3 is TGTGCCAGTAGTATTTCTGGGATCCCCCTCTATGGCTACACCTTC.

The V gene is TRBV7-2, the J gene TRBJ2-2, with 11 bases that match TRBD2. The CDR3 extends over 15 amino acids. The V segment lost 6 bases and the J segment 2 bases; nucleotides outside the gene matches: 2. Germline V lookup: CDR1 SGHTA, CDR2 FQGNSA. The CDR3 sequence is CASRTSGDNTGELFF. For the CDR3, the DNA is TGTGCCAGCAGGACTAGCGGGGATAACACCGGGGAGCTGTTTTTT.

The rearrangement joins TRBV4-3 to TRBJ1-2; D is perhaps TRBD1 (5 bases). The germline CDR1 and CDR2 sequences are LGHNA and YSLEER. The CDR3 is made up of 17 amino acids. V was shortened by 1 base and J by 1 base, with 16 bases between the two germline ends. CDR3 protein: CASSQGDSRDLNYGYTF. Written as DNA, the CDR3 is TGCGCCAGCAGCCAAGGAGACAGTAGGGACCTTAACTATGGCTACACCTTC.

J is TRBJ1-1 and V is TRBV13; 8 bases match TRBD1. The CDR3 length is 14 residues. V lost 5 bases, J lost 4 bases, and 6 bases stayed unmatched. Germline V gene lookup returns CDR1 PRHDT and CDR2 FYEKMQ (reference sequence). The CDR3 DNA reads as TGTGCCAGCAGCCGCGGACAGGGAGCCACTGAAGCTTTCTTT. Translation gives CASSRGQGATEAFF. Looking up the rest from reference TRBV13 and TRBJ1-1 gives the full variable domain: AAGVIQSPRHLIKEKRETATLKCYPIPRHDTVYWYQQGPGQDPQFLISFYEKMQSDKGSIPDRFSAQQFSDYHSELNMSSLELGDSALYFCASSRGQGATEAFFGQGTRLTVV.

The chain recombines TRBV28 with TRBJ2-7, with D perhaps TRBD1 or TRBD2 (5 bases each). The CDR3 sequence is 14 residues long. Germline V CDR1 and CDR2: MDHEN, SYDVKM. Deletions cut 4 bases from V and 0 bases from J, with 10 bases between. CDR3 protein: CASSSPGTSYEQYF. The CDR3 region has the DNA TGTGCCAGCAGTTCCCCCGGGACCTCCTACGAGCAGTACTTC.

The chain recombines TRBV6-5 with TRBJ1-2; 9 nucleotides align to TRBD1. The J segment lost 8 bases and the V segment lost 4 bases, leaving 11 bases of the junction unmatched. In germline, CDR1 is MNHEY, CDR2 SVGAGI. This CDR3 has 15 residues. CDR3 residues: CASSSAGDRVRGYTF. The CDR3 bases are TGTGCCAGCAGTTCTGCCGGGGACAGGGTGAGGGGCTACACCTTC.

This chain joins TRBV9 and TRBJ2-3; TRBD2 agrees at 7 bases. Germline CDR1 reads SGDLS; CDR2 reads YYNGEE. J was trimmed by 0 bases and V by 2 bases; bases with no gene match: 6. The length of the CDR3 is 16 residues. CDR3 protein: CASSVWAGVSTDTQYF. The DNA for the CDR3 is TGTGCCAGCAGCGTTTGGGCGGGGGTGAGCACAGATACGCAGTATTTT.

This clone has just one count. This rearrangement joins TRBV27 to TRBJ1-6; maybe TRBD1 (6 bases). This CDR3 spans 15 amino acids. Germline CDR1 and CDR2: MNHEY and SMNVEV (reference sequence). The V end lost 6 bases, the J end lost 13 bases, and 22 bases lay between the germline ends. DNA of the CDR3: TGTGCCAGCAGCTTGAGCAGGGGTCCCGGGAGGCCCCTCCACTTT. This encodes CASSLSRGPGRPLHF.

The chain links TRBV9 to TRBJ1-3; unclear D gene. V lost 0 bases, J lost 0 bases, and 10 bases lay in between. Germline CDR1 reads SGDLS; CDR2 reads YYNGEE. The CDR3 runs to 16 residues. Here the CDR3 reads CASSVGRASSGNTIYF. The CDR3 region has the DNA TGTGCCAGCAGCGTAGGGAGGGCATCCTCTGGAAACACCATATATTTT.

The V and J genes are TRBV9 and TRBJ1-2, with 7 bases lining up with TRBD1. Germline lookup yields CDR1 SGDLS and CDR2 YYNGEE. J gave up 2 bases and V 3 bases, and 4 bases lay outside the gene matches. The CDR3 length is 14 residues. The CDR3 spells CASSALTGNYGYTF. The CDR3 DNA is TGTGCCAGCAGCGCCCTGACAGGGAACTATGGCTACACCTTC.

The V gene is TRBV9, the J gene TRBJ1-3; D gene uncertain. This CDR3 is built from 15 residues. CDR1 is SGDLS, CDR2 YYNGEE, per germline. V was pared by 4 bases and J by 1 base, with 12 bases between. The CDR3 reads CASSLRGESGNTIYF. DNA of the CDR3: TGTGCCAGCAGCCTCCGCGGGGAATCTGGAAACACCATATATTTT. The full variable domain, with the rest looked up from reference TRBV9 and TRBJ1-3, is DSGVTQTPKHLITATGQRVTLRCSPRSGDLSVYWYQQSLDQGLQFLIQYYNGEERAKGNILERFSAQQFPDLHSELNLSSLELGDSALYFCASSLRGESGNTIYFGEGSWLTVV.

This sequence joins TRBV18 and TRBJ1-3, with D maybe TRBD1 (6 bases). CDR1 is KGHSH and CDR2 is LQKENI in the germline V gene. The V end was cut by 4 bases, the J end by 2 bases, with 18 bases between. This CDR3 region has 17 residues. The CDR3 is CASSLRTGKAAGNTIYF. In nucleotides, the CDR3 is TGTGCCAGCTCACTCAGAACAGGGAAAGCAGCTGGAAACACCATATATTTT.

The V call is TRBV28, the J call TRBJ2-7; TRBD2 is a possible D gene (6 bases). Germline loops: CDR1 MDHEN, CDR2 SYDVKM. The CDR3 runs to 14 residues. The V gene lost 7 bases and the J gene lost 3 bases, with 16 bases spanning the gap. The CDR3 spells CASNRGGEFYEQYF. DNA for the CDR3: TGTGCCAGCAACCGAGGAGGGGAATTCTACGAGCAGTACTTC.

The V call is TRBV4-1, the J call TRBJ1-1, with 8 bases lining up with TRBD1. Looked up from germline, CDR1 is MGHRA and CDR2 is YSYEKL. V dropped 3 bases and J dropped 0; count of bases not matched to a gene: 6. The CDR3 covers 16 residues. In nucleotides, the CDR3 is TGCGCCAGCAGCCAGGCAGGGGGCCAATTGAACACTGAAGCTTTCTTT. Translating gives CASSQAGGQLNTEAFF.

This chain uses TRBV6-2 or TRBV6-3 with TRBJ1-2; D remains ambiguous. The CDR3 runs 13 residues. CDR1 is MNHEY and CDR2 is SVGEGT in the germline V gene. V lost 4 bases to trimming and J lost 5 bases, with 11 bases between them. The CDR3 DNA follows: TGTGCCAGCAGTTTGGAGCCCCTGTATGGCTACACCTTC. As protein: CASSLEPLYGYTF.

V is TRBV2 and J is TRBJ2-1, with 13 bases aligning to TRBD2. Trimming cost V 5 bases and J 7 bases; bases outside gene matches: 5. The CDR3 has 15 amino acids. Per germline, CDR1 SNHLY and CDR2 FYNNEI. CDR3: CASSLTSGGANEQFF. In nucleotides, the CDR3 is TGTGCCAGCAGTCTTACTAGCGGGGGGGCGAATGAGCAGTTCTTC.

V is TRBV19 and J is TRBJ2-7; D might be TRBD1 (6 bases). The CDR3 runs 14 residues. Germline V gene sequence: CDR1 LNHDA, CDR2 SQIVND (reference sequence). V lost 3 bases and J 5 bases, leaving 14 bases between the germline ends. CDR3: CASSINRESHEQYF. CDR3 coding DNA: TGTGCCAGTAGTATTAACAGGGAATCCCACGAGCAGTACTTC.

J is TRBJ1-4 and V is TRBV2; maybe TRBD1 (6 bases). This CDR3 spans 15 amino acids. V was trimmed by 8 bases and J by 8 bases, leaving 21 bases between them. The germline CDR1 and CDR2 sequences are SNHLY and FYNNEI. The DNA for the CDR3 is TGTGCCAGCGGGTGGTGGGGGGCGGTGAACGAAAAACTGTTTTTT. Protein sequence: CASGWWGAVNEKLFF.

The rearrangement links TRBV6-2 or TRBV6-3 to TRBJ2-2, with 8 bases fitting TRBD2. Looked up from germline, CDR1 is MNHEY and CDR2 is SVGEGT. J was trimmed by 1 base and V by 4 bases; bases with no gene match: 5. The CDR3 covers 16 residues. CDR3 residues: CASSFPAGVNTGELFF. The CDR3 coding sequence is TGTGCCAGCAGTTTCCCAGCGGGAGTGAACACCGGGGAGCTGTTTTTT.

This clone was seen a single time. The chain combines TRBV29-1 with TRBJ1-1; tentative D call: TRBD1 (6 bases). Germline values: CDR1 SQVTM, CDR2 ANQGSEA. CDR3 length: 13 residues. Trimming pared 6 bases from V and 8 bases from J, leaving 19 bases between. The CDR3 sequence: CSVCGHQDSEAFF. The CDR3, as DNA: TGCAGCGTCTGCGGCCACCAGGACAGCGAAGCTTTCTTT.

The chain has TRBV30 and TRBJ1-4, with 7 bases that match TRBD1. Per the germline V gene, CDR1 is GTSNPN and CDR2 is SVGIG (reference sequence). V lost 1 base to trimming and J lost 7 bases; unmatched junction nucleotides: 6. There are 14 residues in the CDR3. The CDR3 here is CAWSEGARGEKLFF. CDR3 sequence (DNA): TGTGCCTGGAGTGAGGGGGCGCGGGGTGAAAAACTGTTTTTT.

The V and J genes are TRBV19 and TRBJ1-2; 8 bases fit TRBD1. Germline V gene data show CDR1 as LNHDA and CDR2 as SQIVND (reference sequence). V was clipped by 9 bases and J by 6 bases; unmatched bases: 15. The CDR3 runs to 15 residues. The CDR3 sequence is CASEPLGQGLHGYTF. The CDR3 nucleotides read TGTGCCAGCGAACCACTTGGACAGGGACTCCATGGCTACACCTTC.

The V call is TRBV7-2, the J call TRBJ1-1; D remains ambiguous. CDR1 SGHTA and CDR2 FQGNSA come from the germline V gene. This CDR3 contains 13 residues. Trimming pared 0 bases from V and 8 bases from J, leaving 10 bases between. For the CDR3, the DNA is TGTGCCAGCAGCTTAGCATTTCTAATGGAAGCTTTCTTT. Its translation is CASSLAFLMEAFF. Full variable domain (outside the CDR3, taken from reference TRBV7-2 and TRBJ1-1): GAGVSQSPSNKVTEKGKDVELRCDPISGHTALYWYRQSLGQGLEFLIYFQGNSAPDKSGLPSDRFSAERTGGSVSTLTIQRTQQEDSAVYLCASSLAFLMEAFFGQGTRLTVV.

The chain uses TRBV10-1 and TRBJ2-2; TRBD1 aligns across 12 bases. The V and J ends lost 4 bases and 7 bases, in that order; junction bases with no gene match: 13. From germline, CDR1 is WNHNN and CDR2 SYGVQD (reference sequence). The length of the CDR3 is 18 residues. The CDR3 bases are TGCGCCAGCAGTGCAATGTTAGTAGGGACAGGGGGCGGCGGGGAGCTGTTTTTT. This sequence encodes CASSAMLVGTGGGGELFF.

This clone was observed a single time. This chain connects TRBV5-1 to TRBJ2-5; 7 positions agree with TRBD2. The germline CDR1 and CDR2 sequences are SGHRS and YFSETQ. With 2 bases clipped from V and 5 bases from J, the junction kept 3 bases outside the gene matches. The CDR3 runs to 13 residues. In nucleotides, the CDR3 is TGCGCCAGCAGCTTCGGGACTACGGAGACCCAGTACTTC. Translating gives CASSFGTTETQYF. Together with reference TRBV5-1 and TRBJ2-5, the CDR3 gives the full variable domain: KAGVTQTPRYLIKTRGQQVTLSCSPISGHRSVSWYQQTPGQGLQFLFEYFSETQRNKGNFPGRFSGRQFSNSRSEMNVSTLELGDSALYLCASSFGTTETQYFGPGTRLLVL.